This T cell receptor beta chain was captured in a study of a mutant IDH1 vaccine in newly diagnosed glioma. Study background: Patients received eight vaccinations in weeks 1, 3, 5, 7, 11, 15, 19, 23. Of treated patients, around 60% were men and approximately 40% women, averaging roughly 37 years. Radiotherapy, temozolomide, or both had been given previously, and both were given to most. Broader study findings: Pseudoprogression seemed unlinked to shifts in top peripheral T cell clonotypes.

Turning to this clone: The antigen is undetermined.

Assay: immunoSEQ multiplex PCR; the TCRdb copy retains only in-frame clones and omits some. The sample includes 35,000 to 55,000 clones, 70% to 85% seen only once; the top ten take 2.4%. Sample time point: week 23, last vaccination. Vaccine doses each comprised 300 ug of mutant IDH1 20-mer peptide, with topical imiquimod. This CDR3 has 14 residues. The germline CDR1 and CDR2 sequences are MNHEY and SMNVEV (reference sequence). The ends were cut back, 1 base at V and 1 base at J, with 8 bases in the middle. The chain is built from TRBV27 and TRBJ2-7, with D hard to call. The material was PBMCs, obtained from a glioma patient whose treatment included an IDH1 peptide vaccine. This TCR was sampled from a woman younger than 30 with glioma. Some clones in this sample may be carry-over from other donors' samples. The CDR3 coding sequence is TGTGCCAGCAGTTTATACACGGATTCCTACGAGCAGTACTTC. This codes for CASSLYTDSYEQYF.